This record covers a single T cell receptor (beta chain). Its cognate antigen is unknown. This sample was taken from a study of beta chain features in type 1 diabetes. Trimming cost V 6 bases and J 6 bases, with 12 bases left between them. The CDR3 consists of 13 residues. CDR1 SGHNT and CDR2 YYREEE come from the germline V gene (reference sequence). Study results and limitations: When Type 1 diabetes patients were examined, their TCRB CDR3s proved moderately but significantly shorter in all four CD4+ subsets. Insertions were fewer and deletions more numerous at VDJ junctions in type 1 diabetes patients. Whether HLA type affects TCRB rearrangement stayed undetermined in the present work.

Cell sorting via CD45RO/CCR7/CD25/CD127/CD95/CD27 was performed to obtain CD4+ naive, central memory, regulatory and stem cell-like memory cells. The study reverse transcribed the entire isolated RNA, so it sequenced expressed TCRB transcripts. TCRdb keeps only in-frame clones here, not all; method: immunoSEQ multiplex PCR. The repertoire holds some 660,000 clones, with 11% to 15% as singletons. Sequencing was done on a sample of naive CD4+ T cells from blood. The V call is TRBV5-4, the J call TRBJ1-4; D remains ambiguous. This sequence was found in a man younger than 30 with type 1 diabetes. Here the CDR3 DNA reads TGTGCCAGCACCCTCGGTCGGGATGAAAAACTGTTTTTT. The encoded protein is CASTLGRDEKLFF.